These T cell receptor beta chains were read from a single sample in a study of blood T cells in healthy people across ages. In TCRdb, the 5' RACE reads were re-called with MiXCR into one record per CDR3 protein. Counted here are about 2 million distinct CDR3 sequences, around 50% occurring once; the ten biggest clones make up less than 2.5%. The sample was blood. These receptors were collected from a woman in her thirties or forties in good health. The CDR3 runs from the conserved cysteine through the conserved F or W. The D gene is left open where the match is weak. Part of the rows lack a size; the others show once, few, many or a class for expanded clones.

>TRBV29-1|TRBJ2-7|many|.
CSVEGSGDEQYF
TGCAGCGTTGAAGGATCAGGGGACGAGCAGTACTTC
>TRBV9|TRBJ2-6|few|.
CASSAPAVGTPGANVLTF
TGTGCCAGCAGCGCCCCCGCGGTAGGAACTCCTGGGGCCAACGTCCTGACTTTC
>TRBV27|TRBJ2-1|.|.
CASTLAPRDNEQFF
TGTGCCAGCACACTGGCCCCCCGAGACAATGAGCAGTTCTTC
>TRBV4-1|TRBJ1-2|many|.
CASSQDLDSNYGYTF
TGCGCCAGCAGCCAAGATCTGGACAGTAACTATGGCTACACCTTC
>TRBV29-1|TRBJ2-1|few|.
CSVTGGDEQFF
TGCAGCGTCACCGGTGGGGATGAGCAGTTCTTC
>TRBV28|TRBJ2-7|.|.
CASKKEDHRILYETYEQYF
TGTGCCAGCAAGAAAGAAGACCACAGGATTCTTTACGAAACCTACGAGCAGTACTTC
>TRBV7-9|TRBJ1-5|.|.
CASSLALSGNQPQHF
TGTGCCAGCAGCTTAGCGCTCTCGGGGAATCAGCCCCAGCATTTT
>TRBV7-8|TRBJ2-3|.|.
CASSLSYPGSDSHTDTQYF
TGTGCCAGCAGCTTAAGTTATCCCGGGTCCGACTCCCACACAGATACGCAGTATTTT
>TRBV7-2|TRBJ1-6|.|TRBD1
CASSPTGAWVNSPLHF
TGTGCCAGCAGCCCTACAGGGGCATGGGTTAATTCACCCCTCCACTTT
>TRBV20-1|TRBJ2-5|many|TRBD1
CSAPPMTGGGETQYF
TGCAGTGCCCCACCCATGACAGGGGGCGGGGAGACCCAGTACTTC
>TRBV12-3/TRBV12-4|TRBJ1-5|once|.
CASSFGQQNQPQHF
TGTGCCAGCAGTTTTGGGCAGCAGAATCAGCCCCAGCATTTT
>TRBV6-5|TRBJ2-6|few|TRBD1
CASSYTGTGAANVLTF
TGTGCCAGCAGTTACACCGGGACAGGGGCGGCCAACGTCCTGACTTTC
>TRBV7-2|TRBJ2-1|.|TRBD2
CASSLETLAGGKNEQFF
TGTGCCAGCAGCTTAGAGACCCTAGCGGGGGGGAAGAATGAGCAGTTCTTC
>TRBV7-9|TRBJ2-1|.|TRBD1
CASSRQGGFYNEQFF
TGTGCCAGCAGCCGACAGGGCGGGTTCTATAATGAGCAGTTCTTC
>TRBV20-1|TRBJ2-3|.|.
CSASRAVGTDTQYF
TGCAGTGCTAGTCGGGCGGTGGGCACAGATACGCAGTATTTT
>TRBV12-3/TRBV12-4|TRBJ2-3|.|TRBD2
CASSPIRLAGRTDTQYF
TGTGCCAGCAGCCCTATCCGTCTAGCGGGGCGCACAGATACGCAGTATTTT
>TRBV4-3|TRBJ2-1|.|TRBD2
CASSQEPSGGIDEQFF
TGCGCCAGCAGCCAAGAGCCCAGCGGGGGGATCGATGAGCAGTTCTTC
>TRBV6-2/TRBV6-3|TRBJ2-1|.|.
CASSFALNLGGNEQFF
TGTGCCAGCAGTTTTGCCCTCAATCTTGGGGGGAATGAGCAGTTCTTC
>TRBV15|TRBJ2-1|few|TRBD2
CATSRMSGGFYNEQFF
TGTGCCACCAGCAGAATGAGCGGGGGGTTCTACAATGAGCAGTTCTTC
>TRBV10-2|TRBJ2-5|.|.
CASTREETQYF
TGCGCCAGCACCAGGGAAGAGACCCAGTACTTC
>TRBV6-1|TRBJ1-1|.|.
CASRQRENTEAFF
TGTGCCAGCAGACAGAGAGAAAACACTGAAGCTTTCTTT
>TRBV4-1|TRBJ2-7|.|.
CASSLTDSSGYEQYF
TGCGCCAGCAGCCTAACAGACAGTTCGGGCTACGAGCAGTACTTC
>TRBV7-2|TRBJ2-3|few|.
CASSLALLEAQYF
TGTGCCAGCAGCTTAGCGCTTCTAGAAGCGCAGTATTTT
>TRBV5-1|TRBJ2-7|few|TRBD2
CASNAGTSGYEQYF
TGCGCCAGCAACGCCGGGACTAGCGGCTACGAGCAGTACTTC
>TRBV20-1|TRBJ2-5|few|.
CSARDFRVDNPGQYF
TGCAGTGCTAGAGATTTCCGGGTGGACAACCCCGGCCAGTACTTC
>TRBV25-1|TRBJ1-5|.|.
CASRGDVGNQPQHF
TGTGCCAGCAGGGGGGATGTCGGCAATCAGCCCCAGCATTTT
>TRBV7-2|TRBJ2-7|many|.
CASSPNLLSSYEQYF
TGTGCCAGCAGCCCGAATCTTCTAAGCTCCTACGAGCAGTACTTC
>TRBV2|TRBJ2-3|few|.
CASSESHLRLVDTQYF
TGTGCCAGCAGTGAATCTCATCTACGTCTTGTAGATACGCAGTATTTT